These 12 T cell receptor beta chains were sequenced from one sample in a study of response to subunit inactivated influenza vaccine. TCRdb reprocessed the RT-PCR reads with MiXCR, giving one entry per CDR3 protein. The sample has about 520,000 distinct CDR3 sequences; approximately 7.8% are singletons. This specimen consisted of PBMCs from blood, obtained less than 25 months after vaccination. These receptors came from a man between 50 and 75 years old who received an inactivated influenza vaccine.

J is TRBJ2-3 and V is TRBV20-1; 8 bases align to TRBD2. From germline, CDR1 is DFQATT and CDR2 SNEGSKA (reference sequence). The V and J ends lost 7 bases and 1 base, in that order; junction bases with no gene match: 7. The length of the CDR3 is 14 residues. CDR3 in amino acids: CSVPGGLRTDTQYF. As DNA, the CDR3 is TGCAGTGTACCGGGAGGGCTTCGCACAGATACGCAGTATTTT.

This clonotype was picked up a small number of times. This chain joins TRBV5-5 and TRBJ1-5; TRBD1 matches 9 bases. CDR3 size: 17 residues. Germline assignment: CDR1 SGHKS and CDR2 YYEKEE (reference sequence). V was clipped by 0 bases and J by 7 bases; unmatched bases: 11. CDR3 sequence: CASSLGPRTGVSQPQHF. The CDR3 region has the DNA TGTGCCAGCAGCTTGGGCCCAAGGACAGGGGTCAGCCAGCCCCAGCATTTT.

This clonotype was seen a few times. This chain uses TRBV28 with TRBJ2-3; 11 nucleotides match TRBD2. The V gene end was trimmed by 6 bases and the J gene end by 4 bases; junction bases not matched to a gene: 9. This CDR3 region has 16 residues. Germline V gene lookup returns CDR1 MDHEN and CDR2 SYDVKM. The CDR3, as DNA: TGTGCCAGCAGGACATATAGCGGGAGGGCTGCAGATACGCAGTATTTT. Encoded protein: CASRTYSGRAADTQYF.

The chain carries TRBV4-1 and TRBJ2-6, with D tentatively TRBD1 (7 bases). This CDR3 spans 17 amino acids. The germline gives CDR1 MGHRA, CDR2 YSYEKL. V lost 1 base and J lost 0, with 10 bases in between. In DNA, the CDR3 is TGCGCCAGCAGCCAAGGACAGGGAGGCTCTGGGGCCAACGTCCTGACTTTC. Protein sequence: CASSQGQGGSGANVLTF.

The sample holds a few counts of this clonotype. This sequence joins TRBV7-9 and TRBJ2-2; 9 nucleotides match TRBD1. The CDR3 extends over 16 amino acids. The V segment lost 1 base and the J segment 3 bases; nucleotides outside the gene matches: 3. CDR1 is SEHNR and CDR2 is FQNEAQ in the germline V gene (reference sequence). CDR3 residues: CASSLDRGLHTGELFF. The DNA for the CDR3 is TGTGCCAGCAGCTTAGACAGGGGGCTGCACACCGGGGAGCTGTTTTTT.

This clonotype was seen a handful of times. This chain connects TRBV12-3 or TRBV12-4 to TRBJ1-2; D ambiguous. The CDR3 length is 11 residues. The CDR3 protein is CVSAGNYGYTF. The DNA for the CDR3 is TGTGTTTCGGCGGGGAACTATGGCTACACCTTC.

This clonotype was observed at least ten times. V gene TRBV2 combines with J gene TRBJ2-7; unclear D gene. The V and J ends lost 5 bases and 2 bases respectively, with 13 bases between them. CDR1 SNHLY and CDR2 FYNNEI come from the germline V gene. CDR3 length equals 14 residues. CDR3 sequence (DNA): TGTGCCAGCAGTCTACCATCCGGCCCCTACGAGCAGTACTTC. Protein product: CASSLPSGPYEQYF.

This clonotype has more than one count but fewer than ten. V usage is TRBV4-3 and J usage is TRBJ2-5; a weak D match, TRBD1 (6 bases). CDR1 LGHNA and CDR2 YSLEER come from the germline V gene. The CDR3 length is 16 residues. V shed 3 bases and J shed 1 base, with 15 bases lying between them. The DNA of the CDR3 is TGCGCCAGCAGCCAGGAACGGACAGTGTTCCAAGAGACCCAGTACTTC. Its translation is CASSQERTVFQETQYF.

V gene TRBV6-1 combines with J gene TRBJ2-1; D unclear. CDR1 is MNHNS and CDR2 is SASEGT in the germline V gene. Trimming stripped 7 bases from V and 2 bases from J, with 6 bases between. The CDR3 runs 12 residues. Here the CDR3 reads CASTSTYNEQFF. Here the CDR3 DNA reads TGTGCCAGCACAAGTACCTACAATGAGCAGTTCTTC.

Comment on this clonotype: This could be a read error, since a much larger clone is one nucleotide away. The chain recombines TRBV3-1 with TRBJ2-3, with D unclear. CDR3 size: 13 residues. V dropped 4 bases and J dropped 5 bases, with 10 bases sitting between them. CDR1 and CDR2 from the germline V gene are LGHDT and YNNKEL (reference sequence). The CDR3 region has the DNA TGTGCCAGCAGCCCCAATTGTGGAGATACGCAGTATTTT. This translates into CASSPNCGDTQYF.

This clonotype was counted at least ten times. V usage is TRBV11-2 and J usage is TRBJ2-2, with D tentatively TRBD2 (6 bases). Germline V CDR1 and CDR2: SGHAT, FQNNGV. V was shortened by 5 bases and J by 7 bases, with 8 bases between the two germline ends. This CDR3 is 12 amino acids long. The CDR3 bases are TGTGCCAGCAGCCGGCGGGGCGGGGAGCTGTTTTTT. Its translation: CASSRRGGELFF.

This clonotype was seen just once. The CDR3 DNA sequence: TGCGCCAGCAGCTTGGGCGGACTAGCGGGGGGGCGCCAAGAGACCCAGTACTTC. It is translated as CASSLGGLAGGRQETQYF. The chain employs TRBV5-1 and TRBJ2-5, with TRBD2 matching over 15 bases. J gave up 1 base and V 0 bases, and 4 bases lay outside the gene matches. Germline V gives CDR1 SGHRS, CDR2 YFSETQ. The CDR3 is 18 residues long.